A single sample gave rise to the 16 T cell receptor beta chains below, sequenced in a study of blood T cells in healthy people across ages. Alongside a J-beta primer mix, a sample-barcoded 5' primer served in a second PCR lasting about 7 to 12 cycles. TCRdb analysed the 5' RACE reads with MiXCR anew, one entry per CDR3 protein. The table records hundreds of thousands of distinct CDR3 sequences, more than 50% of them present only once. The sample was blood. Source of these receptors: a man aged 35 to 55 in good health.

This clonotype was seen a single time. The chain joins TRBV6-2 or TRBV6-3 to TRBJ2-4, with 7 bases matching TRBD1. The end of the DNA aligns better with TRBJ2-7, so the J call may be wrong. The length of the CDR3 is 12 residues. Per the germline V gene, CDR1 is MNHEY and CDR2 is SVGEGT. CDR3 sequence: CASTGQAYEQYF. In nucleotides, the CDR3 is TGTGCCAGCACCGGACAGGCCTACGAGCAGTACTTC.

This clonotype has just a few counts. This chain uses TRBV6-5 with TRBJ1-2; D is undetermined. Deletions cut 6 bases from V and 6 bases from J, with 17 bases between. There are 14 residues in the CDR3. The germline V gene encodes CDR1 MNHEY and CDR2 SVGAGI. CDR3 amino acids: CASRMDTVSHGYTF. In DNA form, the CDR3 reads TGTGCCAGCAGGATGGATACCGTTAGCCATGGCTACACCTTC.

The rearrangement uses TRBV9 and TRBJ2-5; D call uncertain. Germline-derived CDR1 and CDR2 are SGDLS and YYNGEE. The CDR3 sequence is 14 residues long. Trimming removed 2 bases at V and 2 bases at J, with 10 bases between. The CDR3 sequence is CASSVDRQQETQYF. The CDR3 DNA is TGTGCCAGCAGCGTCGACCGGCAGCAAGAGACCCAGTACTTC.

The count of this clonotype is one. The V call is TRBV20-1, the J call TRBJ2-1; the match to TRBD2 covers 8 bases. Germline loops: CDR1 DFQATT, CDR2 SNEGSKA (reference sequence). With 7 bases clipped from V and 4 bases from J, the junction kept 3 bases outside the gene matches. The CDR3 runs 12 residues. The CDR3 reads CSGSGEYNEQFF. In DNA, the CDR3 is TGCAGTGGTAGCGGGGAATACAATGAGCAGTTCTTC.

V and J are TRBV20-1 and TRBJ2-1; 11 nucleotides match TRBD2. The CDR3 loop spans 15 amino acids. Germline CDR1 and CDR2: DFQATT and SNEGSKA (reference sequence). After removal of 3 bases from V and 2 bases from J, the junction contained 3 bases not matched to a gene. The CDR3 DNA sequence: TGCAGTGCTAGTGCTAGCGGGGGGACCTACAATGAGCAGTTCTTC. Translation gives CSASASGGTYNEQFF.

A few counts support this clonotype. The rearrangement uses TRBV27 and TRBJ1-2, with 9 bases aligning to TRBD1. The germline V gene has CDR1 MNHEY and CDR2 SMNVEV (reference sequence). The CDR3 extends over 13 amino acids. Trimming at V came to 7 bases and at J to 4 bases, leaving 4 bases not matched to a gene. The CDR3 sequence: CASTAGQGYGYTF. The DNA for the CDR3 is TGTGCCAGCACCGCGGGACAGGGCTATGGCTACACCTTC.

The J gene is TRBJ2-3, the V gene TRBV3-1, with 9 bases matching TRBD2. From germline, CDR1 is LGHDT and CDR2 YNNKEL (reference sequence). The CDR3 length is 24 residues. The V and J ends lost 3 bases and 3 bases, in that order; junction bases with no gene match: 31. As DNA, the CDR3 is TGTGCCAGCAGCCAGTGGAGTCGGGTTTTAGCACTAGCGGGCCCCCAGTTACTGACAGATACGCAGTATTTT. Translated, it gives CASSQWSRVLALAGPQLLTDTQYF.

This chain links TRBV20-1 with TRBJ2-7; D is unclear. The J call may be wrong; the DNA end is better matched by TRBJ2-5. Germline assignment: CDR1 DFQATT and CDR2 SNEGSKA (reference sequence). The CDR3 is made up of 15 amino acids. The CDR3 here is CSATKATAASETQYF. CDR3 nucleotide sequence: TGCAGTGCTACGAAGGCAACAGCCGCCTCGGAGACCCAGTACTTC.

The chain is built from TRBV30 and TRBJ1-2; D gene ambiguous. Germline V gene lookup returns CDR1 GTSNPN and CDR2 SVGIG (reference sequence). V shed 0 bases and J shed 0 bases, with 8 bases lying between them. The CDR3 spans 14 residues. The CDR3 DNA sequence: TGTGCCTGGAGTGTACTAACGGCTAACTATGGCTACACCTTC. This codes for CAWSVLTANYGYTF.

The CDR3 DNA reads TGCAGTGCTAGAGATGCAGGGGTGGGGAACGAGCAGTACTTC. This translates into CSARDAGVGNEQYF. The chain employs TRBV20-1 and TRBJ2-7; possible D gene TRBD1, 6 bases. CDR3 length: 14 amino acids. V shed 0 bases and J shed 5 bases, with 14 bases lying between them. Germline CDR1 reads DFQATT; CDR2 reads SNEGSKA (reference sequence).

This rearrangement joins TRBV6-2 or TRBV6-3 to TRBJ2-3; tentatively, D is TRBD2 (5 bases). Germline-derived CDR1 and CDR2 are MNHEY and SVGEGT. V lost 2 bases and J 6 bases, leaving 15 bases between the germline ends. This CDR3 contains 15 residues. CDR3 DNA sequence: TGTGCCAGCAGTTACCCGGGATTAACCGGGGATACGCAGTATTTT. This encodes CASSYPGLTGDTQYF.

This clonotype came up a few times. The rearrangement joins TRBV20-1 to TRBJ2-5, with 7 bases identical to TRBD1. Germline V CDR1 and CDR2: DFQATT, SNEGSKA (reference sequence). The CDR3 length is 17 residues. After removal of 1 base from V and 3 bases from J, the junction contained 14 bases not matched to a gene. For the CDR3, the DNA is TGCAGTGCTAGAGTTCGTCATCCGACAGGGAAGGAAGAGACCCAGTACTTC. It translates to CSARVRHPTGKEETQYF.

The V gene is TRBV9, the J gene TRBJ2-1; TRBD2 is a possible D gene (6 bases). CDR3 length equals 15 residues. The germline CDR1 and CDR2 sequences are SGDLS and YYNGEE. Trimming cost V 0 bases and J 5 bases, with 12 bases left between them. CDR3 amino acids: CASSVGVGGNNEQFF. In DNA, the CDR3 is TGTGCCAGCAGCGTAGGTGTCGGAGGGAACAATGAGCAGTTCTTC.

The chain is built from TRBV7-2 and TRBJ2-5; 7 bases agree with TRBD1. This CDR3 region has 14 residues. From germline, CDR1 is SGHTA and CDR2 FQGNSA. J lost 2 bases, V lost 2 bases, and 2 bases had no gene match. CDR3 amino acids: CASSLLGQQETQYF. CDR3 DNA sequence: TGTGCCAGCAGCTTACTGGGACAGCAAGAGACCCAGTACTTC.

The genes are TRBV7-2 and TRBJ2-7; 7 bases agree with TRBD1. The ends lost 1 base at V and 4 bases at J; junction bases unmatched: 7. Germline lookup yields CDR1 SGHTA and CDR2 FQGNSA. The CDR3 runs to 15 residues. The CDR3 DNA follows: TGTGCCAGCAGCTTAGGTATAGGGGGCGGTTACGAGCAGTACTTC. As protein: CASSLGIGGGYEQYF.

This chain connects TRBV5-5 to TRBJ2-5; a weak D match, TRBD1 (5 bases). Germline CDR1 and CDR2: SGHKS and YYEKEE (reference sequence). This CDR3 is 19 amino acids long. The V end was cut by 7 bases, the J end by 2 bases, with 30 bases between. CDR3 sequence: CASRYTDIPAERGQETQYF. In DNA form, the CDR3 reads TGTGCCAGCCGTTACACGGACATTCCGGCGGAGAGAGGACAAGAGACCCAGTACTTC.